This T cell receptor (beta chain) emerged from a study of blood T cell repertoires in COVID-19. Study-wide context: Some COVID-19 samples were acute and others convalescent; all came from the United States, Italy and Spain. PBMCs, B-cell-depleted T cells, or T cells provided the cDNA or gDNA that made up the material.

In the study's own analysis: The assay estimated nucleated cells by amplifying reference gene primers. The assay was immunoSEQ multiplex PCR, and TCRdb's table has in-frame clones only and misses some. Clone size and V and J calls were adopted from that table, with D and trimming inferred from the DNA. The table records some 160,000 clones, over 75% of them present only once. The table lists this clone with a count of one. The CDR3 is 15 residues long. The V gene's germline CDR1 is SGHKS and CDR2 YYEKEE (reference sequence). V lost 0 bases, J lost 6 bases, and 13 bases lay in between. This chain links TRBV5-5 with TRBJ2-1, with D possibly TRBD2 on 5 matching bases. Source material: peripheral blood. This TCR came from a woman aged 55 to 70 with active COVID-19. CDR3 in DNA: TGTGCCAGCAGCTTGGTTCTAGCACCATTCAATGAGCAGTTCTTC. It specifies CASSLVLAPFNEQFF.